The rows below give T cell receptor beta chains drawn from one sample of a study of identifying expanded T cells in peripheral blood. Sequencing was performed with immunoSEQ multiplex PCR; in TCRdb, only in-frame clones are kept and a portion is missing. Here the sample spans more than 50,000 clones, over 75% being singletons. The source material was blood. These receptors all come from a person aged 18 to 75 in good health. Each CDR3 is given with its conserved first and last residue. D genes are given only for firm matches. For some rows the clone size is stated as once, few or many, or as a class when expanded; others skip it.

cdr3_aa | cdr3_nt | d_call | v_call | clone_size | j_call
CASSLELAGSYEQYF | TGTGCCAGCAGCTTAGAGCTAGCGGGGTCCTACGAGCAGTACTTC | TRBD2 | TRBV7-8 | NA | TRBJ2-7
CASSLTYGETQYF | TGTGCCAGCAGCTTGACGTATGGGGAGACCCAGTACTTC | NA | TRBV7-2 | NA | TRBJ2-5
CASTNLAHGELFF | TGTGCCAGCACTAATCTTGCGCACGGGGAGCTGTTTTTT | NA | TRBV6-5 | once | TRBJ2-2
CASSFGGRETQYF | TGCGCCAGCAGCTTCGGGGGGCGAGAGACCCAGTACTTC | NA | TRBV5-1 | NA | TRBJ2-5
CASSFQGAETEAFF | TGTGCCAGCAGTTTCCAGGGGGCGGAAACTGAAGCTTTCTTT | TRBD1 | TRBV6-5 | once | TRBJ1-1
CASSRLAGEDTGELFF | TGCGCCAGCAGCAGACTAGCGGGAGAGGACACCGGGGAGCTGTTTTTT | TRBD2 | TRBV5-1 | NA | TRBJ2-2
CSVETPVNTGELFF | TGCAGCGTTGAGACCCCAGTCAACACCGGGGAGCTGTTTTTT | NA | TRBV29-1 | NA | TRBJ2-2
CASSPTFPGEQYF | TGCGCCAGCAGCCCGACTTTCCCGGGCGAGCAGTACTTC | NA | TRBV4-1 | many | TRBJ2-7
CASSEQASTDTQYF | TGTGCCAGCAGTGAGCAGGCTAGCACAGATACGCAGTATTTT | NA | TRBV13 | NA | TRBJ2-3
CASSIRSSTDTQYF | TGTGCCAGTAGTATCCGTTCTAGCACAGATACGCAGTATTTT | NA | TRBV19 | NA | TRBJ2-3
CAISESGKINYGYTF | TGTGCCATCAGTGAGTCGGGCAAGATTAACTATGGCTACACCTTC | NA | TRBV10-3 | NA | TRBJ1-2
CAWSVIMNTEAFF | TGTGCCTGGAGTGTAATCATGAACACTGAAGCTTTCTTT | NA | TRBV30 | once | TRBJ1-1
CASSAARGLNTGELFF | TGTGCCAGCAGCGCGGCTAGGGGGCTTAACACCGGGGAGCTGTTTTTT | TRBD1 | TRBV5-4 | NA | TRBJ2-2
CASSVAQGAEGYTF | TGTGCCAGCAGCGTAGCACAGGGGGCAGAAGGCTACACCTTC | TRBD1 | TRBV9 | medium-sized | TRBJ1-2
CASSLKSTGGYGYTF | TGTGCCAGCAGCTTAAAATCCACCGGGGGCTATGGCTACACCTTC | NA | TRBV13 | NA | TRBJ1-2
CASSIDPGGGYGYTF | TGTGCCAGTAGTATAGATCCCGGAGGTGGATATGGCTACACCTTC | NA | TRBV19 | NA | TRBJ1-2
CASRELTGATEAFF | TGTGCCAGCAGAGAACTGACAGGGGCCACTGAAGCTTTCTTT | TRBD1 | TRBV6-5 | NA | TRBJ1-1
CASSDPSADSGNTIYF | TGTGCCAGCAGCGACCCTTCGGCGGACTCTGGAAACACCATATATTTT | NA | TRBV7-9 | NA | TRBJ1-3
CASSVTVDYEQYF | TGTGCCAGCTCCGTGACAGTCGATTACGAGCAGTACTTC | NA | TRBV6-1 | NA | TRBJ2-7
CASSYRSRQGEEAFF | TGTGCCAGCAGTTACCGTAGCAGGCAGGGTGAGGAAGCTTTCTTT | NA | TRBV6-5 | NA | TRBJ1-1
CASSLSGRGGTEAFF | TGTGCCAGCAGCTTGTCCGGTCGAGGGGGCACTGAAGCTTTCTTT | NA | TRBV5-4 | NA | TRBJ1-1
CASSRDSPGTGNQPQHF | TGTGCCAGCTCACGAGACTCTCCCGGGACAGGGAATCAGCCCCAGCATTTT | TRBD1 | TRBV18 | NA | TRBJ1-5
CASSETRADYEQYF | TGTGCCAGCAGCGAAACCAGGGCCGACTACGAGCAGTACTTC | NA | TRBV7-9 | few | TRBJ2-7
CASSYNSYLAGEQFF | TGTGCCAGCAGTTACAACTCCTACTTAGCGGGTGAGCAGTTCTTC | TRBD2 | TRBV6-5 | NA | TRBJ2-1
CASSQESDYEKVFF | TGTGCCAGCAGCCAAGAATCGGATTATGAAAAAGTGTTTTTT | NA | TRBV4-2 | NA | TRBJ1-4
CASSTGGRMNTEAFF | TGTGCCAGCAGCACAGGGGGCAGGATGAACACTGAAGCTTTCTTT | TRBD1 | TRBV9 | NA | TRBJ1-1
CASSLASRADTQYF | TGTGCCAGCAGCTTGGCATCCCGGGCGGATACGCAGTATTTT | NA | TRBV5-6 | few | TRBJ2-3
CASSQTGANYGYTF | TGTGCCAGCAGCCAGACAGGGGCGAACTATGGCTACACCTTC | TRBD1 | TRBV2 | NA | TRBJ1-2
CASSEGVGVIQYF | TGTGCCAGCAGTGAGGGGGTGGGCGTCATTCAGTACTTC | NA | TRBV6-1 | NA | TRBJ2-4
CASSSGKVVAF | TGTGCCAGCAGCTCCGGGAAAGTCGTCGCCTTC | NA | TRBV6-1 | NA | TRBJ1-2
CASSGVSGNNEQFF | TGTGCCAGCAGCGGTGTTAGCGGGAACAATGAGCAGTTCTTC | TRBD2 | TRBV9 | NA | TRBJ2-1
CASSYKGKLFF | TGTGCCAGCAGTTACAAAGGAAAACTGTTTTTT | NA | TRBV6-9 | NA | TRBJ1-4
CASSLGLAGLGELFF | TGTGCCAGCAGCTTGGGACTAGCGGGATTAGGGGAGCTGTTTTTT | TRBD2 | TRBV7-9 | NA | TRBJ2-2
CASSYSNQVYEQYF | TGTGCCAGCAGTTACTCGAATCAGGTCTACGAGCAGTACTTC | NA | TRBV6-5 | NA | TRBJ2-7
CSARGRQGQHF | TGCAGTGCGCGAGGCCGACAGGGTCAGCATTTT | TRBD1 | TRBV20-1 | NA | TRBJ1-5
CASSEAWLAGLQETQYF | TGTGCCAGCAGTGAAGCATGGCTAGCGGGACTCCAAGAGACCCAGTACTTC | TRBD2 | TRBV6-1 | NA | TRBJ2-5
CASRNRGDTEAFF | TGTGCCAGCAGGAACAGGGGCGACACTGAAGCTTTCTTT | TRBD1 | TRBV2 | few | TRBJ1-1
CASRTDYNYGYTF | TGTGCCAGCAGGACAGACTATAACTATGGCTACACCTTC | NA | TRBV2 | NA | TRBJ1-2
CASKTGGLYGYTF | TGTGCCAGTAAAACAGGGGGCTTATATGGCTACACCTTC | TRBD1 | TRBV2 | once | TRBJ1-2
CASSQLAGEGYTF | TGTGCCAGCAGCCAGTTGGCGGGGGAAGGCTACACCTTC | NA | TRBV2 | NA | TRBJ1-2
CASSLQTGGESEQFF | TGCGCCAGCAGCCTCCAAACAGGGGGCGAATCTGAGCAGTTCTTC | TRBD1 | TRBV5-1 | NA | TRBJ2-1
CASSPGTGLPGEQFF | TGTGCCAGCAGCCCAGGGACTGGTCTCCCGGGTGAGCAGTTCTTC | NA | TRBV7-2 | NA | TRBJ2-1
CASSLAENSYTF | TGCGCCAGCAGCTTGGCAGAGAATAGCTACACCTTC | NA | TRBV5-1 | NA | TRBJ1-2
CASSTRDRDQPQHF | TGTGCCAGCAGCACCAGAGACAGGGATCAGCCCCAGCATTTT | TRBD1 | TRBV5-8 | few | TRBJ1-5
CASSLEPGQGQPQHF | TGCGCCAGCAGCTTGGAACCTGGACAGGGTCAGCCCCAGCATTTT | TRBD1 | TRBV5-1 | NA | TRBJ1-5
CASRQVLAATYNEQFF | TGCGCCAGCAGGCAGGTTCTAGCGGCCACCTACAATGAGCAGTTCTTC | TRBD2 | TRBV4-3 | NA | TRBJ2-1